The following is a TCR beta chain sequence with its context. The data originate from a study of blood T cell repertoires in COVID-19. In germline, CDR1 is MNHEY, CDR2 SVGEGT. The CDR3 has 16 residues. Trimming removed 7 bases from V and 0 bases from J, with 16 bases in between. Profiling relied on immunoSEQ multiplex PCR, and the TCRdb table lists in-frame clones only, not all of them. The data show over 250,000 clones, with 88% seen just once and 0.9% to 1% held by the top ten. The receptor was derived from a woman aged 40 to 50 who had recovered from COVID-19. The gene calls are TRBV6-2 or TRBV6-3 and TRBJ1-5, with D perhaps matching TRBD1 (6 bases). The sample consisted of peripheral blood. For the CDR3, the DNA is TGTGCCAGCACCCCAGGGGAGGAGGCTAGCAATCAGCCCCAGCATTTT. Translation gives CASTPGEEASNQPQHF.